These 27 T cell receptor beta chains originate from one sample sequenced in a study of blood T cell repertoires in COVID-19. The protocol was immunoSEQ multiplex PCR, while the TCRdb copy is restricted to in-frame clones and leaves out a portion. Among over 250,000 clones listed, approximately 91% were seen once. Sequenced sample: peripheral blood. The receptors come from a woman aged 25 to 39 with acute or convalescent COVID-19.

V usage is TRBV9 and J usage is TRBJ1-3; D perhaps matches TRBD1 (5 bases). The germline gives CDR1 SGDLS, CDR2 YYNGEE. The CDR3 has 15 residues. V dropped 4 bases and J dropped 8 bases, with 19 bases sitting between them. DNA for the CDR3: TGTGCCAGCAGCACACACCCCAGGGTGGTGGACACCATATATTTT. This encodes CASSTHPRVVDTIYF.

The chain has TRBV6-5 and TRBJ1-5; perhaps TRBD1 as D (5 bases). The CDR3 is made up of 13 amino acids. V lost 6 bases to trimming and J lost 5 bases, with 11 bases between them. Germline V CDR1 and CDR2: MNHEY, SVGAGI. For the CDR3, the DNA is TGTGCCAGCAGCCTCTCAGGGTATCAGCCCCAGCATTTT. Its translation: CASSLSGYQPQHF.

The V and J genes are TRBV25-1 and TRBJ1-3; TRBD1 matches 8 bases. The CDR3 spans 11 residues. Germline V gene lookup returns CDR1 MGHDK and CDR2 SYGVNS. Unmatched junction bases numbered 7, after V lost 8 bases and J lost 13 bases. The CDR3 spells CASATGQAIYF. The CDR3 coding sequence is TGTGCCAGCGCTACGGGACAGGCGATATATTTT.

V usage is TRBV7-9 and J usage is TRBJ2-3; the D gene is possibly TRBD2 (6 bases). The CDR3 is 14 residues long. Germline CDR1 and CDR2: SEHNR and FQNEAQ (reference sequence). Trimming took 4 bases from V and 4 from J, leaving 12 bases between them. The DNA for the CDR3 is TGTGCCAGCAGCTCCCCCGGGAGACCAGATACGCAGTATTTT. It encodes CASSSPGRPDTQYF.

The chain joins TRBV6-5 to TRBJ2-2; TRBD2 matches at 7 bases. The CDR3 runs to 15 residues. Looked up from germline, CDR1 is MNHEY and CDR2 is SVGAGI. Unmatched junction bases numbered 9, after V lost 6 bases and J lost 5 bases. CDR3 sequence: CASSPVAAGTGELFF. The CDR3 bases are TGTGCCAGCAGCCCCGTAGCAGCGGGAACCGGGGAGCTGTTTTTT.

The chain links TRBV15 to TRBJ1-6; D possibly corresponds to TRBD1 (5 bases). From germline, CDR1 is LNHNV and CDR2 YYDKDF (reference sequence). The CDR3 contains 16 residues. Trimming stripped 1 base from V and 6 bases from J, with 13 bases between. The CDR3 protein is CATSRVVGRGNSPLHF. CDR3 bases: TGTGCCACCAGCAGAGTAGTCGGGAGGGGTAATTCACCCCTCCACTTT.

The chain uses TRBV7-3 and TRBJ2-1; possible D gene TRBD2, 5 bases. V was clipped by 1 base and J by 8 bases, with 6 bases between them. Germline V gene data show CDR1 as SGHTA and CDR2 as FQGTGA. The CDR3 is 12 amino acids. The CDR3 DNA is TGTGCCAGCAGCTTAAACGGGGATGAGCAGTTCTTC. It specifies CASSLNGDEQFF.

V and J are TRBV7-8 and TRBJ1-3; 10 nucleotides agree with TRBD1. J gave up 3 bases and V 6 bases, and 8 bases lay outside the gene matches. The germline gives CDR1 SGHVS, CDR2 FQNEAQ. The CDR3 spans 16 residues. The CDR3 protein is CASRRDRGRRGNTIYF. CDR3 nucleotides: TGTGCCAGCAGACGAGACAGGGGGCGGCGTGGAAACACCATATATTTT. Full variable domain (outside the CDR3, taken from reference TRBV7-8 and TRBJ1-3): GAGVSQSPRYKVAKRGQDVALRCDPISGHVSLFWYQQALGQGPEFLTYFQNEAQLDKSGLPSDRFFAERPEGSVSTLKIQRTQQEDSAVYLCASRRDRGRRGNTIYFGEGSWLTVV.

The chain employs TRBV18 and TRBJ1-1; D ambiguous. This CDR3 spans 14 amino acids. Germline V lookup: CDR1 KGHSH, CDR2 LQKENI. V lost 3 bases, J lost 1 base, and 9 bases lay in between. The CDR3 DNA sequence: TGTGCCAGCTCACCCGAGGTCGGGAACACTGAAGCTTTCTTT. Translation: CASSPEVGNTEAFF.

The V call is TRBV27, the J call TRBJ2-3; the match to TRBD2 covers 11 bases. The germline V gene has CDR1 MNHEY and CDR2 SMNVEV (reference sequence). This CDR3 comprises 18 residues. V trimming: 4 bases; J trimming: 2 bases; junction bases outside the gene matches: 11. The CDR3 here is CASSSPRGSGRATDTQYF. CDR3 nucleotides: TGTGCCAGCAGTTCCCCCCGGGGTAGCGGGAGGGCCACAGATACGCAGTATTTT.

The chain is built from TRBV11-3 and TRBJ1-2; 7 bases are shared with TRBD1. CDR1 SGHNT and CDR2 YENEEA come from the germline V gene. Losses at the gene ends were 5 bases for V and 4 bases for J; bases not matched to a gene: 13. The CDR3 covers 16 residues. CDR3 sequence reads: CASSPGGGQAIYGYTF. CDR3 sequence (DNA): TGTGCCAGCAGCCCCGGGGGCGGACAGGCAATCTATGGCTACACCTTC.

The chain employs TRBV15 and TRBJ2-1; 7 bases agree with TRBD2. From germline, CDR1 is LNHNV and CDR2 YYDKDF (reference sequence). This CDR3 region has 15 residues. The V segment lost 0 bases and the J segment 6 bases; nucleotides outside the gene matches: 5. CDR3 nucleotide sequence: TGTGCCACCAGCAGAGAGGAGGCTAGCGGCAATGAGCAGTTCTTC. Its protein product is CATSREEASGNEQFF.

The V call is TRBV12-5, the J call TRBJ1-5; D call uncertain. Germline values: CDR1 LGHNT, CDR2 FRNRAP. Trimming pared 4 bases from V and 5 bases from J, leaving 3 bases between. This CDR3 region has 11 residues. Here the CDR3 DNA reads TGTGCTAGTGGTTCCTATCAGCCCCAGCATTTT. Its protein product is CASGSYQPQHF.

The table lists this clone with a count of one. The rearrangement uses TRBV30 and TRBJ2-7, with D unclear. CDR3 size: 12 residues. Trimming cost V 0 bases and J 2 bases, with 5 bases left between them. CDR1 is GTSNPN and CDR2 is SVGIG in the germline V gene (reference sequence). The CDR3 here is CAWSVSAYEQYF. In DNA, the CDR3 is TGTGCCTGGAGTGTGAGCGCCTACGAGCAGTACTTC.

This chain links TRBV6-5 with TRBJ1-2, with TRBD1 matching over 8 bases. With 4 bases clipped from V and 5 bases from J, the junction kept 3 bases outside the gene matches. The CDR3 consists of 13 residues. The V gene's germline CDR1 is MNHEY and CDR2 SVGAGI. CDR3 sequence: CASSWTGLYGYTF. DNA for the CDR3: TGTGCCAGCAGTTGGACAGGGCTTTATGGCTACACCTTC.

This clone was observed once. The CDR3 DNA sequence: TGTGCCAGTACCCTGGGATGGACAGGCACAGATACGCAGTATTTT. Translation: CASTLGWTGTDTQYF. The genes are TRBV19 and TRBJ2-3, with D possibly matching TRBD1 (6 bases). Germline values: CDR1 LNHDA, CDR2 SQIVND (reference sequence). V was clipped by 7 bases and J by 1 base, with 15 bases between them. The CDR3 runs to 15 residues.

The V call is TRBV4-3, the J call TRBJ2-1; D gene ambiguous. V was pared by 0 bases and J by 0 bases, with 9 bases between. The CDR3 has 16 residues. The germline gives CDR1 LGHNA, CDR2 YSLEER. CDR3 DNA: TGCGCCAGCAGCCAAGATTATGGCAGCTCCTACAATGAGCAGTTCTTC. This translates into CASSQDYGSSYNEQFF.

The chain uses TRBV5-4 and TRBJ1-6; TRBD1 aligns across 8 bases. The CDR3 is 16 amino acids. V dropped 4 bases and J dropped 9; count of bases not matched to a gene: 12. CDR1 and CDR2 from the germline V gene are SGHNT and YYREEE (reference sequence). The CDR3 nucleotides are TGTGCCAGCAGCGGGTATCAGGGGGCGGTCGGTTCACCCCTCCACTTT. It encodes CASSGYQGAVGSPLHF.

The chain uses TRBV10-3 and TRBJ2-7, with a possible D match to TRBD1 (6 bases). The ends were cut back, 2 bases at V and 7 bases at J, with 15 bases in the middle. This CDR3 is built from 14 residues. Germline CDR1 reads ENHRY; CDR2 reads SYGVKD. CDR3 coding DNA: TGTGCCATCAGTGAGCCCCTAAGGGGGTGGGAGCAGTACTTC. Its protein is CAISEPLRGWEQYF.

As to this clone: A junction boundary mismatches the germline segment, possibly from a read error. The chain is built from TRBV7-7 and TRBJ2-1; 8 bases agree with TRBD2. Germline V gene sequence: CDR1 SSHAT, CDR2 FNYEAQ (reference sequence). This CDR3 spans 15 amino acids. In DNA form, the CDR3 reads TGTGCTAGCAGCTTAGACGGGAGGGCTTACAATGAGCAGTTCTTC. It yields the protein CASSLDGRAYNEQFF.

The chain is built from TRBV10-3 and TRBJ2-7; tentative D call: TRBD1 (5 bases). V lost 3 bases and J lost 0, with 9 bases in between. The CDR3 spans 14 residues. The V gene's germline CDR1 is ENHRY and CDR2 SYGVKD. CDR3 bases: TGTGCCATCAGTGAAGGCAGGGACTCCTACGAGCAGTACTTC. Protein product: CAISEGRDSYEQYF.

The chain couples TRBV10-2 to TRBJ2-3, with 10 bases matching TRBD2. The germline gives CDR1 WSHSY, CDR2 SAAADI. The CDR3 contains 17 residues. The trim removed 10 bases at V and 2 bases at J, leaving 15 bases unmatched. The CDR3 region is CATRGVRTSGYTDTQYF. CDR3 nucleotides: TGCGCCACCAGAGGTGTACGGACTAGCGGTTACACAGATACGCAGTATTTT.

This chain uses TRBV6-2 or TRBV6-3 with TRBJ1-2; a possible D gene is TRBD1 (5 bases). The CDR3 sequence is 16 residues long. V gave up 3 bases and J gave up 3 bases, with 17 bases separating them. The germline gives CDR1 MNHEY, CDR2 SVGEGT. CDR3 protein: CASSYDGRRVDYGYTF. CDR3 nucleotide sequence: TGTGCCAGCAGTTATGATGGGCGCAGGGTCGACTATGGCTACACCTTC.

The chain is built from TRBV6-5 and TRBJ1-2, with 7 bases matching TRBD1. J was trimmed by 4 bases and V by 11 bases; bases with no gene match: 13. CDR3 length: 14 amino acids. Per the germline V gene, CDR1 is MNHEY and CDR2 is SVGAGI. CDR3 DNA: TGTGCCGGCGGGGACAGCCGTCCGAGCTATGGCTACACCTTC. As protein: CAGGDSRPSYGYTF.

The rearrangement joins TRBV6-6 to TRBJ2-1; 9 bases are a match to TRBD2. The CDR3 contains 17 residues. From germline, CDR1 is MNHNY and CDR2 SVGAGI (reference sequence). V gave up 5 bases and J gave up 6 bases; unmatched junction bases: 14. CDR3 residues: CASSRPSIAGDSNEQFF. CDR3 coding DNA: TGTGCCAGCAGTCGACCGTCCATAGCGGGAGATTCCAATGAGCAGTTCTTC.

This clone has a single count. The rearrangement uses TRBV19 and TRBJ1-1; 7 positions agree with TRBD1. With V trimmed by 4 bases and J by 6 bases, 8 bases remained unmatched. The CDR3 covers 14 residues. Looked up from germline, CDR1 is LNHDA and CDR2 is SQIVND (reference sequence). CDR3 bases: TGTGCCAGTAGTAACAGGGGTCGCAGCGCTGAAGCTTTCTTT. Its protein product is CASSNRGRSAEAFF.

The genes are TRBV7-9 and TRBJ2-1, with D maybe TRBD2 (6 bases). This CDR3 comprises 14 residues. Trimming removed 5 bases at V and 7 bases at J, with 15 bases between. CDR1 and CDR2 from the germline V gene are SEHNR and FQNEAQ (reference sequence). The CDR3 coding sequence is TGTGCCAGCAGCAGTCGGAGGACTATTAATGAGCAGTTCTTC. Amino acid sequence: CASSSRRTINEQFF. The whole variable domain, filled in from reference TRBV7-9 and TRBJ2-1, reads DTGVSQNPRHKITKRGQNVTFRCDPISEHNRLYWYRQTLGQGPEFLTYFQNEAQLEKSRLLSDRFSAERPKGSFSTLEIQRTEQGDSAMYLCASSSRRTINEQFFGPGTRLTVL.